Sequencing of this T cell receptor beta chain was carried out in a study of blood T cell repertoires in COVID-19. Whole-study context: COVID-19 samples, acute and convalescent, were from the United States, Italy and Spain. Nucleic acid was either cDNA or gDNA, and it came from T cells, B-cell-depleted T cells, or PBMCs.

This CDR3 has 15 residues. Between the trimmed V and J ends, which lost 2 bases and 0 bases, there was a span of 9 bases. Germline V CDR1 and CDR2: KGHDR, SFDVKD. Seattle patients were enrolled during active infection and followed longitudinally. Methods used by the authors: Amplified reference gene primers provided the basis for estimating nucleated cell counts. Libraries were prepared by immunoSEQ multiplex PCR; TCRdb keeps only in-frame clonotypes and omits some of them. Clone size and V and J calls were adopted from that table, with D and trimming inferred from the DNA. The table lists 300,000 to 400,000 clones, 88% of them singletons.

The receptor's source is a woman in her 70s with COVID-19, enrolled during active disease. The genes are TRBV24-1 and TRBJ1-1, with D possibly being TRBD1 (5 bases). The specimen was peripheral blood. CDR3 in amino acids: CATSDSRQLNTEAFF. In DNA, the CDR3 is TGTGCCACCAGTGATTCAAGACAGCTGAACACTGAAGCTTTCTTT.